Following are 3 T cell receptor beta chains from one sample sequenced in a study of T cells of healthy individuals. TCRdb re-analysed the 5' RACE reads in MiXCR, keeping a single row per CDR3 protein. The sample consists of approximately 52,000 distinct CDR3 sequences, under 15% of them appearing once. The receptors were sampled from a human donor in good health.

This clonotype has a count of ten or more. The chain joins TRBV29-1 to TRBJ1-1, with D unclear. Germline V CDR1 and CDR2: SQVTM, ANQGSEA. V lost 3 bases to trimming and J lost 11 bases, with 10 bases between them. The CDR3 has 10 residues. The CDR3 DNA reads TGCAGCGTTGATGCCGGTCGGGCTTTCTTT. Translated, it gives CSVDAGRAFF. Full variable domain (remainder filled in from reference TRBV29-1 and TRBJ1-1): SAVISQKPSRDICQRGTSLTIQCQVDSQVTMMFWYRQQPGQSLTLIATANQGSEATYESGFVIDKFPISRPNLTFSTLTVSNMSPEDSSIYLCSVDAGRAFFGQGTRLTVV.

This clonotype came up many times. V and J are TRBV29-1 and TRBJ2-3, with D possibly TRBD1 on 5 matching bases. Deletions cut 4 bases from V and 4 bases from J, with 24 bases between. The CDR3 covers 17 residues. Germline values: CDR1 SQVTM, CDR2 ANQGSEA. This CDR3 reads CSVGPLGKGYRSDTQYF. Here the CDR3 DNA reads TGCAGCGTTGGTCCCTTGGGTAAGGGGTATAGGTCAGATACGCAGTATTTT.

This sequence joins TRBV19 and TRBJ2-3, with no clear D. CDR1 and CDR2 (germline): LNHDA, SQIVND (reference sequence). V was trimmed by 5 bases and J by 2 bases, leaving 14 bases between them. CDR3 length: 15 residues. In DNA form, the CDR3 reads TGTGCCAGTAGTTCCTGGTGGGCGGACACAGATACGCAGTATTTT. Its protein is CASSSWWADTDTQYF. The variable domain in full, with the rest retrieved from reference TRBV19 and TRBJ2-3, is DGGITQSPKYLFRKEGQNVTLSCEQNLNHDAMYWYRQDPGQGLRLIYYSQIVNDFQKGDIAEGYSVSREKKESFPLTVTSAQKNPTAFYLCASSSWWADTDTQYFGPGTRLTVL.